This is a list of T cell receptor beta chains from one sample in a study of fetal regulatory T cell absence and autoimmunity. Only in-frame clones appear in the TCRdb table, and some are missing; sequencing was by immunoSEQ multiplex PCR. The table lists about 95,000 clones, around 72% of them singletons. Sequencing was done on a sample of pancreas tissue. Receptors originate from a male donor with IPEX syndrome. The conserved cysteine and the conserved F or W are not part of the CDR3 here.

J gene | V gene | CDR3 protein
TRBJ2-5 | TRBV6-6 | ASSPQGQETQY
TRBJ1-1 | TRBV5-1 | ASSLWGAENTEAF
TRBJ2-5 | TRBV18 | ASSPRQGGQETQY
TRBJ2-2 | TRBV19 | ASSSSGNTGELF
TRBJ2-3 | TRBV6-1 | ASSAEFTDTQY
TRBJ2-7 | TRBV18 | ASSPPSGSTDEQY
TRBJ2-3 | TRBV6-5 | ASSYSSGSTDTQY
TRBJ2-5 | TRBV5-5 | ASSSGPQETQY
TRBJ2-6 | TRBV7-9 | ASSIGGQATAAGANVLT
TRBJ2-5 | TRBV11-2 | ASSLGIAGETQY
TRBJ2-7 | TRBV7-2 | ASSLGLAGYEQY